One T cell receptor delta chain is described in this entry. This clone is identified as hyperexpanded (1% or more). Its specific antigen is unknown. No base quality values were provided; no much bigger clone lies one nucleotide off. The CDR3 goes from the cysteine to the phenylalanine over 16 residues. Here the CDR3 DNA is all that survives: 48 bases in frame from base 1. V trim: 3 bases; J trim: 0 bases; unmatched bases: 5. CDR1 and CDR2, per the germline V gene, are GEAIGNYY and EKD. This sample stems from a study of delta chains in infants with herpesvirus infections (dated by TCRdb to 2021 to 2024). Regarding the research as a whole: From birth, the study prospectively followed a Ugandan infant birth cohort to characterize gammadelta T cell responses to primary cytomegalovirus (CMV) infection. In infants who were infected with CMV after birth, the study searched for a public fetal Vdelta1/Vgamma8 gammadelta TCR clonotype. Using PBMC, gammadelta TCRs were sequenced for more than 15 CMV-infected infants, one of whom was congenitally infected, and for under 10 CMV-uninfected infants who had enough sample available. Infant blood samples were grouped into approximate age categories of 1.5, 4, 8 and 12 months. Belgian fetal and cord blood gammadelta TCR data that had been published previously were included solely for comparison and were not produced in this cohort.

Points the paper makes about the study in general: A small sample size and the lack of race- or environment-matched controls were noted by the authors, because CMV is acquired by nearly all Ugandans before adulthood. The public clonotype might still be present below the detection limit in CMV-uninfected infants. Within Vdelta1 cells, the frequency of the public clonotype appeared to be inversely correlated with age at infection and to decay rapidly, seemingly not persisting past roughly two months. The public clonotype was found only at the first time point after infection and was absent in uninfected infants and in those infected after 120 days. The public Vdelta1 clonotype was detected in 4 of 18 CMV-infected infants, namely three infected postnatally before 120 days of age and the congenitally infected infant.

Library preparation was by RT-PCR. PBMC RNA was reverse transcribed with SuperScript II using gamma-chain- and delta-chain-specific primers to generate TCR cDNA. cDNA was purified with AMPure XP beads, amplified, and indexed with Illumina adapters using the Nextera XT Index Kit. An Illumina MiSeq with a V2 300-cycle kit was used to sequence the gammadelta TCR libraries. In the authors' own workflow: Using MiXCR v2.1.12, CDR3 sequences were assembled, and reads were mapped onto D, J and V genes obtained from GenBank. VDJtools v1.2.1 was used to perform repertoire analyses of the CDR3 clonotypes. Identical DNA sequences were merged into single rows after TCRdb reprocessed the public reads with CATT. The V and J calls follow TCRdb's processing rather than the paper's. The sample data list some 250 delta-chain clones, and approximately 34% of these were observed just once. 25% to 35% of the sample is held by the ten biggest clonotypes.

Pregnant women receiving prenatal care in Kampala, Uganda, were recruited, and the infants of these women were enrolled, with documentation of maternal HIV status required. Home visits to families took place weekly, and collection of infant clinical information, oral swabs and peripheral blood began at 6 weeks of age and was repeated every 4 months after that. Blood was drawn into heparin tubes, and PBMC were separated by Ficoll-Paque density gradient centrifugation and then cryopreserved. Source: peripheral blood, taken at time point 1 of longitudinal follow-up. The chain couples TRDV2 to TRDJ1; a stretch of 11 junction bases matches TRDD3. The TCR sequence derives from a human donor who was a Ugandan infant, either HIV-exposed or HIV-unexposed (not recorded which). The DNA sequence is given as TGTGCCTGTGACGGTGGGGGATACGCGGACACCGATAAACTCATCTTT. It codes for CACDGGGYADTDKLIF.